This T cell receptor (beta chain) emerged from a study of control samples from healthy donors and cancer patients. Here immunoSEQ multiplex PCR was the method, and the copy in TCRdb shows in-frame clones only, minus some. The table shows 80,000 or so clones, with around 95% occurring only once. Notes on this clone: This CDR3 is also generated by other DNA sequences in the sample.

Germline V gene lookup returns CDR1 MDHEN and CDR2 SYDVKM. CDR3 size: 14 residues. With 6 bases clipped from V and 4 bases from J, the junction kept 4 bases outside the gene matches. The sequence was obtained from a woman aged 40 to 50 in good health. What was sequenced was blood. The chain joins TRBV28 to TRBJ1-2; 11 nucleotides align to TRBD1. CDR3 residues: CASSSGTGGYGYTF. CDR3 coding DNA: TGTGCCAGCAGCTCCGGGACAGGGGGCTATGGCTACACCTTC.